The rows below give T cell receptor beta chains drawn from one sample of a study of response to subunit inactivated influenza vaccine. Using its own MiXCR run on the RT-PCR reads, TCRdb lists one record per CDR3 protein. The data contain hundreds of thousands of distinct CDR3 sequences, approximately 10% of them seen just once; the ten biggest clones take up approximately 9.9%. These data were likewise used in another study, on T cells expressing NK-cell markers.

The sequencing used PBMCs from blood, collected on the day of vaccination. Every receptor here comes from a man in his fifties who received an inactivated influenza vaccine. CDR3s include the opening cysteine and the closing phenylalanine or tryptophan. Fields, in order: CDR3 protein, V gene, CDR3 length.

CDR3: CASSKSRIYAKNIQYF
V: TRBV19
length: 16

CDR3: CASSRGGGHNYNEQFF
V: TRBV7-6
length: 16

CDR3: CASSPQGNEAFF
V: TRBV7-2
length: 12

CDR3: CASTAAAGRPHSNQPQHF
V: TRBV6-1
length: 18

CDR3: CASSLGTGQVNSPLHF
V: TRBV7-8
length: 16

CDR3: CASSVGRDWKEQYF
V: TRBV9
length: 14

CDR3: CASSWWGQGARTDTQYF
V: TRBV5-1
length: 17

CDR3: CASSLVPGEQETQYF
V: TRBV11-2
length: 15

CDR3: CATSHTIPTDTQYF
V: TRBV24-1
length: 14

CDR3: CASSQGRAEAFF
V: TRBV2
length: 12

CDR3: CASSIQGTVYSTDTQYF
V: TRBV7-9
length: 17

CDR3: CASSTPTGADPYEQYF
V: TRBV6-2/TRBV6-3
length: 16

CDR3: CASSQDEADYSTDTQYF
V: TRBV4-3
length: 17

CDR3: CASSTSGLANTGELFF
V: TRBV6-2/TRBV6-3
length: 16

CDR3: CASRFRGPNYGYTF
V: TRBV6-5
length: 14

CDR3: CASSWHQDRPSSNEQFF
V: TRBV11-2
length: 17

CDR3: CSAASGTGGSKPQHF
V: TRBV20-1
length: 15

CDR3: CASSELAPPTDTQYF
V: TRBV6-1
length: 15

CDR3: CSASLVLTGELFF
V: TRBV20-1
length: 13

CDR3: CASSLQGGNTIYF
V: TRBV12-3/TRBV12-4
length: 13

CDR3: CSARGRTSGRFVEQFF
V: TRBV20-1
length: 16

CDR3: CASSQRGGRAWEQFF
V: TRBV3-1
length: 15

CDR3: CASSGGYSYNEQFF
V: TRBV12-3/TRBV12-4
length: 14

CDR3: CASSPRTVSTGEQYF
V: TRBV7-9
length: 15

CDR3: CSVLASGGTEQYF
V: TRBV29-1
length: 13

CDR3: CSAWTLDNEQFF
V: TRBV20-1
length: 12

CDR3: CASSQERAKNIQYF
V: TRBV4-1
length: 14

CDR3: CASRPWTGNNYGYTF
V: TRBV6-1
length: 15

CDR3: CASSFIETGAYEQYF
V: TRBV14
length: 15

CDR3: CSAKTGTSGNIKQYF
V: TRBV20-1
length: 15

CDR3: CASSLWRVFSGSGANVLTF
V: TRBV12-3/TRBV12-4
length: 19

CDR3: CASMGQGASGANVLTF
V: TRBV5-1
length: 16

CDR3: CASRPDRIGSGELFF
V: TRBV5-6
length: 15

CDR3: CASSFHRGSYEQYF
V: TRBV28
length: 14

CDR3: CASSLDAGGITGELFF
V: TRBV5-1
length: 16

CDR3: CASSSGSYGYTF
V: TRBV28
length: 12

CDR3: CASSRTGGGEQYF
V: TRBV12-3/TRBV12-4
length: 13

CDR3: CASSSDTSRDNEQFF
V: TRBV12-3/TRBV12-4
length: 15

CDR3: CASSLAASQETQYF
V: TRBV5-1
length: 14

CDR3: CSARARANSNQPQHF
V: TRBV20-1
length: 15

CDR3: CASSQSGGARNEQFF
V: TRBV28
length: 15

CDR3: CASSQEGGQGFSSPLHF
V: TRBV4-2
length: 17

CDR3: CSARPSGRTFNEQFF
V: TRBV20-1
length: 15

CDR3: CASSPEPDRLTYEQYF
V: TRBV5-1
length: 16

CDR3: CSATGVSEQFF
V: TRBV20-1
length: 11

CDR3: CASSSGTASLETQYF
V: TRBV5-1
length: 15

CDR3: CASSLDLGDSYEQYF
V: TRBV7-2
length: 15

CDR3: CASSPYSSYNEQFF
V: TRBV6-2/TRBV6-3
length: 14

CDR3: CASSSGQGTGGYTF
V: TRBV12-3/TRBV12-4
length: 14